A selection of T cell receptor beta chains follows, all from one sample in a study of graft-versus-host responses after intestinal transplantation. No cognate antigen is known for these TCRs. Data came from immunoSEQ multiplex PCR; TCRdb stores just in-frame clones and leaves some out. The sample contains around 69,000 clones, 90% of which appear only once. The sequenced sample was unstimulated CD8+ T cells sorted from spleen or lymph node cells, obtained before transplant. The receptors shown here come from a human donor who was the organ donor for an intestinal transplant. Each CDR3 is given with its conserved first and last residue. The D gene is left open where the match is weak. Size is stated for part of the rows, as once, few or many counts, or as a class when the clone is expanded.

v_call	clone_size	j_call	d_call	cdr3_nt	cdr3_aa
TRBV28	few	TRBJ1-3	TRBD1	TGTGCCAGCAGTTCCATACAGGGGGAGGACACCATATATTTT	CASSSIQGEDTIYF
TRBV7-9	few	TRBJ2-2	.	TGTGCCAGCAGCTTAGGCAGGGCCGGGGAGCTGTTTTTT	CASSLGRAGELFF
TRBV4-1	.	TRBJ2-2	.	TGCGCCAGCAGCCAAGAGGCGTCGGAGGGGCCCGGCGGGGAGCTGTTTTTT	CASSQEASEGPGGELFF
TRBV6-1	.	TRBJ1-2	TRBD1	TGTGCCAGCGAGTCCGGACAGGGAGCTAACTATGGCTACACCTTC	CASESGQGANYGYTF
TRBV5-8	few	TRBJ1-2	.	TGTGCCAGCAGCTTGGCCTCCGCCGACGGGAGCAGCTATGGCTACACCTTC	CASSLASADGSSYGYTF
TRBV2	once	TRBJ2-2	.	TGTGCCAGCAGTGAAGCATCTAGATTTGCCGGGGAGCTGTTTTTT	CASSEASRFAGELFF
TRBV11-2	.	TRBJ1-2	TRBD1	TGTGCCAGCAGCAACCACTGGACAGGCCGAGGCTATGGCTACACCTTC	CASSNHWTGRGYGYTF
TRBV7-9	.	TRBJ1-3	.	TGTGCCAGCAGCCTGACAGGAAGCTTAAACACCATATATTTT	CASSLTGSLNTIYF
TRBV14	.	TRBJ2-4	.	TGTGCCAGCAGCCCACTAGGGGGAGCCAAAAACATTCAGTACTTC	CASSPLGGAKNIQYF
TRBV5-6	.	TRBJ2-1	TRBD2	TGTGCCAGCAGCTCCGGGGGACTAGCGGGGAATGGCCCCTACAATGAGCAGTTCTTC	CASSSGGLAGNGPYNEQFF
TRBV10-3	.	TRBJ1-5	TRBD1	TGTGCCATCAGTGGTGTGGACAGGATCCATCAGCCCCAGCATTTT	CAISGVDRIHQPQHF
TRBV4-1	.	TRBJ1-2	TRBD1	TGCGCCAGCAGCCAATATCCGGGACAGACCTTCTATGGCTACACCTTC	CASSQYPGQTFYGYTF
TRBV15	.	TRBJ1-1	.	TGTGCCACCAGCAGAAAACAGGGCATGAACACTGAAGCTTTCTTT	CATSRKQGMNTEAFF
TRBV25-1	once	TRBJ2-2	.	TGTGCCAGCAGTAATTATCCGGGACTGAGGAACACCGGGGAGCTGTTTTTT	CASSNYPGLRNTGELFF
TRBV5-1	.	TRBJ2-3	.	TGCGCCAGCAGCTTTACTCGGGTTAGCACAGATACGCAGTATTTT	CASSFTRVSTDTQYF
TRBV4-1	.	TRBJ2-3	TRBD2	TGCGCCAGCAGCCTCCTGCCCGGCGGGGGGAATTATGGTACGCAGTATTTT	CASSLLPGGGNYGTQYF
TRBV23-1	.	TRBJ1-5	TRBD1	TGCGCCAGCAGTCAATCGAAGGGGGCTGGCAATCAGCCCCAGCATTTT	CASSQSKGAGNQPQHF
TRBV11-2	.	TRBJ2-5	.	TGTGCCAGCAGCTTAGCGGTCGAGACCCAGTACTTC	CASSLAVETQYF
TRBV15	few	TRBJ1-5	.	TGTGCCACCCAACGTTCGGTCAATCAGCCCCAGCATTTT	CATQRSVNQPQHF
TRBV9	.	TRBJ1-4	.	TGTGCCAGCAGCTCAGACTTCGGACAGCCTAATGAAAAACTGTTTTTT	CASSSDFGQPNEKLFF
TRBV4-3	.	TRBJ2-3	TRBD2	TGCGCCAGCAGCCCCACTAGCGGGGGTGGAGATACGCAGTATTTT	CASSPTSGGGDTQYF
TRBV27	.	TRBJ2-3	.	TGTGCCAGCCGAAAGAGGGTGGAGGAAGATACGCAGTATTTT	CASRKRVEEDTQYF
TRBV5-6	.	TRBJ1-1	TRBD1	TGTGCCAGCAGCTGGGGGACAGGGGGTGAAGCTTTCTTT	CASSWGTGGEAFF
TRBV11-2	.	TRBJ2-1	.	TGTGCCAGCAGCGCACACAGGGTCAATGAGCAGTTCTTC	CASSAHRVNEQFF
TRBV9	.	TRBJ2-3	TRBD2	TGTGCCAGCAGCGTAGGAGGCGGGGGAACAGATACGCAGTATTTT	CASSVGGGGTDTQYF
TRBV15	.	TRBJ2-5	.	TGTGCCACCAGCGCCCGGATGGACTATTCGGAGACCCAGTACTTC	CATSARMDYSETQYF
TRBV2	.	TRBJ2-4	.	TGTGCCAGCATCGACCAGACAGATCCTTTAGCCAAAAACATTCAGTACTTC	CASIDQTDPLAKNIQYF
TRBV19	.	TRBJ2-2	.	TGTGCCAGTTGGGGGCGCGATACCGGGGAGCTGTTTTTT	CASWGRDTGELFF
TRBV6-5	.	TRBJ1-4	.	TGTGCCAGCAGTTACTCCCCGAGGATAAATGAAAAACTGTTTTTT	CASSYSPRINEKLFF
TRBV10-3	.	TRBJ2-5	TRBD1	TGTGCCATCAGTGTCCAAGGGGGCGTCCAAGAGACCCAGTACTTC	CAISVQGGVQETQYF
TRBV7-2	.	TRBJ2-2	.	TGTGCCAGCAGCTCCGGGATTTATACCGGGGAGCTGTTTTTT	CASSSGIYTGELFF
TRBV7-8	.	TRBJ2-5	TRBD2	TGTGCCAGCAGCCTCAGCGGGGGGGCAGAGACCCAGTACTTC	CASSLSGGAETQYF
TRBV27	.	TRBJ2-1	.	TGTGCCAGCAGTTTGGGGGCTGAGCAGTTCTTC	CASSLGAEQFF
TRBV4-2	.	TRBJ2-2	.	TGTGCCAGCAGCCCCCTTCGGGGAAGCACCGGGGAGCTGTTTTTT	CASSPLRGSTGELFF
TRBV11-2	.	TRBJ1-4	.	TGTGCCAGCAGCACTCGTGAAAAACTGTTTTTT	CASSTREKLFF
TRBV15	.	TRBJ2-2	TRBD2	TGTGCCACCAGCACGAGAGCGGGGGGGTCCGCCGGGGAGCTGTTTTTT	CATSTRAGGSAGELFF
TRBV13	once	TRBJ2-5	TRBD1	TGTGCCAGCAGTCCTACCGGGACAGGGGAATGGGAAGAGACCCAGTACTTC	CASSPTGTGEWEETQYF